Listed here are 14 T cell receptor beta chains from one sample, sequenced in a study of identical twins. TCRdb re-called the 5' RACE reads with MiXCR, one entry per CDR3 protein. The sample has approximately 670,000 distinct CDR3 sequences; around 5.7% are singletons. Input material: naive T cells sorted from blood. The receptors shown here come from a man aged 18 to 35 in good health.

This clonotype has only one observation. A read error is possible here, since a much larger clone lies one base away. The gene calls are TRBV20-1 and TRBJ2-7; 8 bases agree with TRBD1. The V gene's germline CDR1 is DFQATT and CDR2 SNEGSKA (reference sequence). CDR3 size: 13 residues. Germline trimming cut 8 bases from V and 6 bases from J; bases unmatched to any gene: 12. CDR3 nucleotide sequence: TGCAGTACCTGGGGACAGGAAACCACCGAGCAGTACTTC. Translated, it gives CSTWGQETTEQYF.

The sample holds many counts of this clonotype. The genes are TRBV15 and TRBJ2-1; 11 nucleotides align to TRBD1. The CDR3 contains 16 residues. The V and J ends lost 0 bases and 9 bases, in that order; junction bases with no gene match: 7. CDR1 is LNHNV, CDR2 YYDKDF, per germline (reference sequence). The chain's CDR3 is CATSRDHGGTGGEQFF. DNA of the CDR3: TGTGCCACCAGCAGAGATCATGGTGGGACAGGGGGTGAGCAGTTCTTC.

The chain combines TRBV7-9 with TRBJ2-1; D ambiguous. The CDR3 spans 13 residues. The germline gives CDR1 SEHNR, CDR2 FQNEAQ (reference sequence). V lost 5 bases and J lost 9, with 14 bases in between. The CDR3 loop reads CASSLDSSSEQFF. In nucleotides, the CDR3 is TGTGCCAGCAGCCTGGATAGTAGTAGTGAGCAGTTCTTC.

The rearrangement links TRBV24-1 to TRBJ2-5; D call uncertain. In germline, CDR1 is KGHDR, CDR2 SFDVKD. Trimming took off 6 bases at V and 2 bases at J, with 12 bases between the two ends. This CDR3 is 14 amino acids long. The CDR3 DNA is TGTGCCACCAGTCGGCCAGGACGACAAGAGACCCAGTACTTC. Translation gives CATSRPGRQETQYF.

The chain couples TRBV5-1 to TRBJ2-5; D not certain. The germline V gene has CDR1 SGHRS and CDR2 YFSETQ. The CDR3 loop spans 14 amino acids. Trimming pared 0 bases from V and 7 bases from J, leaving 13 bases between. CDR3 nucleotide sequence: TGCGCCAGCAGCTTGGCCAACCTAGGCGGGACCCAGTACTTC. It encodes CASSLANLGGTQYF.

The V and J genes are TRBV5-1 and TRBJ2-2; D is undetermined. The CDR3 contains 14 residues. Trimming shortened V by 4 bases and J by 3 bases, and 10 bases separated the two germline ends. Germline values: CDR1 SGHRS, CDR2 YFSETQ. The CDR3 coding sequence is TGCGCCAGCAGCCCACTCTACGACACCGGGGAGCTGTTTTTT. Translated: CASSPLYDTGELFF.

This clonotype has a count of ten or more. The chain uses TRBV15 and TRBJ1-2; D remains ambiguous. The CDR3 spans 14 residues. With 0 bases removed from V and 1 base from J, the gap between germline ends came to 6 bases. Germline V gene lookup returns CDR1 LNHNV and CDR2 YYDKDF (reference sequence). The CDR3 sequence: CATSRDLDNYGYTF. DNA of the CDR3: TGTGCCACCAGCAGAGATCTTGATAACTATGGCTACACCTTC.

This clonotype has a handful of counts. This chain connects TRBV5-1 to TRBJ2-4; D call uncertain. This CDR3 is 12 amino acids long. Trimming stripped 4 bases from V and 3 bases from J, with 5 bases between. The germline V gene encodes CDR1 SGHRS and CDR2 YFSETQ. DNA for the CDR3: TGCGCCAGCAGCGCAAACAAAAACATTCAGTACTTC. It specifies CASSANKNIQYF.

On this clonotype: A much larger clone sits a single nucleotide away, making a read error possible. Here the CDR3 omits its conserved ending phenylalanine or tryptophan, so a read error is the likely source. V gene TRBV4-3 combines with J gene TRBJ1-4; D is uncertain. The V end lost 6 bases, the J end lost 0 bases, and 14 bases lay between the germline ends. Germline V gene lookup returns CDR1 LGHNA and CDR2 YSLEER. This CDR3 has 16 residues. The CDR3 region is CASRRAALATNEKLFS. For the CDR3, the DNA is TGCGCCAGCAGGCGGGCAGCCCTTGCAACTAATGAAAAACTGTTTTCT.

This clonotype was seen more than once but under ten times. The DNA for the CDR3 is TGCAGTGCTCCCGGGACAGGGACCTCGGAGACCCAGTACTTC. It specifies CSAPGTGTSETQYF. This chain uses TRBV20-1 with TRBJ2-5, with 9 nucleotides matching TRBD1. Germline V gene data show CDR1 as DFQATT and CDR2 as SNEGSKA (reference sequence). The length of the CDR3 is 14 residues. J gave up 5 bases and V 5 bases, and 9 bases lay outside the gene matches.

Ten or more counts support this clonotype. The V gene is TRBV5-1, the J gene TRBJ2-1, with D possibly matching TRBD2 (5 bases). Germline CDR1 SGHRS, CDR2 YFSETQ. V was trimmed by 5 bases and J by 8 bases, leaving 20 bases between them. The CDR3 is 15 residues long. CDR3 protein: CASSSSGKLRHEQFF. The DNA of the CDR3 is TGCGCCAGCAGTAGTTCGGGGAAGCTTCGCCATGAGCAGTTCTTC. Based on the CDR3 plus reference TRBV5-1 and TRBJ2-1, the full variable domain is KAGVTQTPRYLIKTRGQQVTLSCSPISGHRSVSWYQQTPGQGLQFLFEYFSETQRNKGNFPGRFSGRQFSNSRSEMNVSTLELGDSALYLCASSSSGKLRHEQFFGPGTRLTVL.

The J gene is TRBJ2-1, the V gene TRBV7-2; D assignment may be TRBD1 or TRBD2 (5 bases each). V lost 10 bases, J lost 0 bases, and 19 bases lay in between. Germline V gene lookup returns CDR1 SGHTA and CDR2 FQGNSA. This CDR3 has 16 residues. As DNA, the CDR3 is TGTGCCACCGGGACCCTGGGCGAAAACTCCTACAATGAGCAGTTCTTC. Amino acid sequence: CATGTLGENSYNEQFF.

This clonotype was seen repeatedly, ten times or more. The chain joins TRBV25-1 to TRBJ2-1, with D maybe TRBD2 (6 bases). The CDR3 runs to 17 residues. Trimming cost V 1 base and J 2 bases, with 15 bases left between them. CDR1 and CDR2 from the germline V gene are MGHDK and SYGVNS. CDR3 bases: TGTGCCAGCAGTGAATGGGCAGACCGCGGGGCCTACAATGAGCAGTTCTTC. Protein product: CASSEWADRGAYNEQFF.

In this sample, this clonotype turned up a few times. This chain links TRBV24-1 with TRBJ1-5; 9 bases fit TRBD1. From germline, CDR1 is KGHDR and CDR2 SFDVKD. Trimming took 4 bases from V and 1 from J; bases not matched to a gene: 1. The CDR3 contains 15 residues. The CDR3 here is CATSEQGASNQPQHF. DNA of the CDR3: TGTGCCACCAGTGAACAGGGGGCAAGCAATCAGCCCCAGCATTTT.